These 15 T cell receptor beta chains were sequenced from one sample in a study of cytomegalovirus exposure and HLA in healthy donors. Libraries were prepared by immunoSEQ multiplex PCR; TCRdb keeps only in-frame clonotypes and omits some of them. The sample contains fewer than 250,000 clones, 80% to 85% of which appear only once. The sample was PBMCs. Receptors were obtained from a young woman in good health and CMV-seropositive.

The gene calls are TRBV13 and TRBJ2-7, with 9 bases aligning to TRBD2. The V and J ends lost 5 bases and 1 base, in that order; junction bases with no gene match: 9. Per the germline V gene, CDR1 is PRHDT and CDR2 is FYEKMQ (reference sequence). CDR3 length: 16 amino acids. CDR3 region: CASSRIAGDTSYEQYF. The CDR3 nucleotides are TGTGCCAGCAGCCGTATAGCGGGGGATACTTCCTACGAGCAGTACTTC.

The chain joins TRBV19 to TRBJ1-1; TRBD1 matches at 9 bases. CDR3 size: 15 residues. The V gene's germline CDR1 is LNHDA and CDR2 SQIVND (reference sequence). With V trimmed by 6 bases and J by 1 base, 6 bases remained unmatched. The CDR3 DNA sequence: TGTGCCAGTAGAACTGGGACAGGGCAGAACACTGAAGCTTTCTTT. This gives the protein CASRTGTGQNTEAFF.

The DNA for the CDR3 is TGTGCCAGCAGCTCTTCCGGGACAGGGGAGCCGGCTTTCTTT. Translated, it gives CASSSSGTGEPAFF. This chain connects TRBV7-9 to TRBJ1-1; 10 nucleotides match TRBD1. Germline trimming cut 4 bases from V and 11 bases from J; bases unmatched to any gene: 10. The CDR3 spans 14 residues. The germline V gene has CDR1 SEHNR and CDR2 FQNEAQ (reference sequence).

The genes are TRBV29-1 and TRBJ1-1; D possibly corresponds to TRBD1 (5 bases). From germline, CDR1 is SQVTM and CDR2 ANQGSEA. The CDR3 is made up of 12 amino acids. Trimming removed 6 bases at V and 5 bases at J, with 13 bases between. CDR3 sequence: CSVGTQGTEAFF. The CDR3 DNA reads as TGCAGCGTGGGAACTCAGGGAACTGAAGCTTTCTTT. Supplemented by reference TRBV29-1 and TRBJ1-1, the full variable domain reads SAVISQKPSRDICQRGTSLTIQCQVDSQVTMMFWYRQQPGQSLTLIATANQGSEATYESGFVIDKFPISRPNLTFSTLTVSNMSPEDSSIYLCSVGTQGTEAFFGQGTRLTVV.

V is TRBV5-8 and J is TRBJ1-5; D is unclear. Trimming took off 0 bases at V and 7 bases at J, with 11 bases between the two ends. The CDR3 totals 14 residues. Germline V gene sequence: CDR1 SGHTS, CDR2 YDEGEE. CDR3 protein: CASSLVAARQPQHF. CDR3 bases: TGTGCCAGCAGCTTGGTGGCAGCGAGGCAGCCCCAGCATTTT.

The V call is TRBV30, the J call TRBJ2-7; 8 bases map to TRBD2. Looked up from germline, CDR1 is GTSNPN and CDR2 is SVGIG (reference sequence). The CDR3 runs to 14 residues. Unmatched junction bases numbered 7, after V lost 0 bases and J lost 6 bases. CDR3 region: CAWSVLSGGREQYF. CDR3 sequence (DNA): TGTGCCTGGAGTGTACTCTCGGGAGGGCGCGAGCAGTACTTC. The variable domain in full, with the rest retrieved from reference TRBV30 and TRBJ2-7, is SQTIHQWPATLVQPVGSPLSLECTVEGTSNPNLYWYRQAAGRGLQLLFYSVGIGQISSEVPQNLSASRPQDRQFILSSKKLLLSDSGFYLCAWSVLSGGREQYFGPGTRLTVT.

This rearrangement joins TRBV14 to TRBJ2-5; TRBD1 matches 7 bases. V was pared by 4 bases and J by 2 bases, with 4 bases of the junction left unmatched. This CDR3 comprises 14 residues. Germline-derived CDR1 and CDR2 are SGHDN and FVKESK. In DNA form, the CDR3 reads TGTGCCAGCAGCCCAAACAGGGGACAAGAGACCCAGTACTTC. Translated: CASSPNRGQETQYF.

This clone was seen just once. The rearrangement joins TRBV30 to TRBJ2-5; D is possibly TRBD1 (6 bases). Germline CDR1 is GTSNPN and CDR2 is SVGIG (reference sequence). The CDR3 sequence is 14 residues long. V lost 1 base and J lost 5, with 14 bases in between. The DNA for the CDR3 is TGTGCCTGGAGTGGACTGGGGGCCAGGGAGACCCAGTACTTC. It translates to CAWSGLGARETQYF.

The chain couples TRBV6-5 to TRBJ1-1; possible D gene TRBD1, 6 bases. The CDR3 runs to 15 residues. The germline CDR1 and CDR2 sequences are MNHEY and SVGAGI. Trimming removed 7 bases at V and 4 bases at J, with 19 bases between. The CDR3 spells CASNRGQGFTTEAFF. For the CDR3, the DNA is TGTGCCAGCAATAGGGGTCAGGGGTTCACCACTGAAGCTTTCTTT.

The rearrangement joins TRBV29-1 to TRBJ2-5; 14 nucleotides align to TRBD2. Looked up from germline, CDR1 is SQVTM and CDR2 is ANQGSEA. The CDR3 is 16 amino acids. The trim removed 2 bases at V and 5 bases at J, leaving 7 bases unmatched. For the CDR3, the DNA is TGCAGCGTTGAAAGGGGACTAGCGGGAGCGGGGGAGACCCAGTACTTC. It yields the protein CSVERGLAGAGETQYF.

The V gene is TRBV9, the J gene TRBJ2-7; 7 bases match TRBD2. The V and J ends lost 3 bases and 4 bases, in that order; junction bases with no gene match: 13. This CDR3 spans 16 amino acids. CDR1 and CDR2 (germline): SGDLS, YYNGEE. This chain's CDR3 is CASSASAGTTFYEQYF. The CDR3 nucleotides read TGTGCCAGCAGCGCCAGCGCCGGGACTACCTTTTACGAGCAGTACTTC.

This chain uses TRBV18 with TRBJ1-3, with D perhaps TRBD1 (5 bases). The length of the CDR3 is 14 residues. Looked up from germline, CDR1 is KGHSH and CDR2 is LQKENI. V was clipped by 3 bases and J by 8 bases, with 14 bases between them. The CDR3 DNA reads TGTGCCAGCTCACCGGACGGAGGGACGGACACCATATATTTT. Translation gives CASSPDGGTDTIYF.

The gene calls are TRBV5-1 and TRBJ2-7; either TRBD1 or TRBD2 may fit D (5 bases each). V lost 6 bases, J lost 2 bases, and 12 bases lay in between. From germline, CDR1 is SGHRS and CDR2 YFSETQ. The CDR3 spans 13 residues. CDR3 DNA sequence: TGCGCCAGCAAATTCGGGGCACCCTACGAGCAGTACTTC. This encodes CASKFGAPYEQYF. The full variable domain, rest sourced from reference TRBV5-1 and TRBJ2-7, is KAGVTQTPRYLIKTRGQQVTLSCSPISGHRSVSWYQQTPGQGLQFLFEYFSETQRNKGNFPGRFSGRQFSNSRSEMNVSTLELGDSALYLCASKFGAPYEQYFGPGTRLTVT.

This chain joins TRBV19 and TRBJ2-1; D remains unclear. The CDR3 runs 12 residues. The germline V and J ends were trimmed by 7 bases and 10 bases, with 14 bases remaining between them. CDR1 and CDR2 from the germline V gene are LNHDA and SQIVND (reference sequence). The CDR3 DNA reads TGTGCCAGTATGAGTATCAGGCGGGAGCAGTTCTTC. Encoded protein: CASMSIRREQFF.

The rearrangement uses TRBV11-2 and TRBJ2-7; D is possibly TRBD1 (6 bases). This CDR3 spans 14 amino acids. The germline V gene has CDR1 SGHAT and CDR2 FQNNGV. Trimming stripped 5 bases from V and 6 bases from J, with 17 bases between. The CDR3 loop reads CASSRKRQGIEQYF. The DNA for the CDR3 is TGTGCCAGCAGCCGGAAACGGCAGGGGATCGAGCAGTACTTC.